Presented here are 23 T cell receptor beta chains from one specimen sequenced in a study of T cell changes during pregnancy in multiple sclerosis. This table comes from immunoSEQ multiplex PCR, and its TCRdb copy is limited to in-frame clones, with some not included. Of tens of thousands of clones in the sample, 93% were seen once. Material: peripheral blood, obtained in the second trimester of pregnancy. These receptors all come from a female donor with multiple sclerosis, enrolled in a pregnancy study.

The V call is TRBV18, the J call TRBJ1-1; D is perhaps TRBD1 (5 bases). Germline assignment: CDR1 KGHSH and CDR2 LQKENI. This CDR3 has 13 residues. V lost 0 bases to trimming and J lost 10 bases, with 12 bases between them. CDR3 coding DNA: TGTGCCAGCTCACCACCGGGAGGGGAGGCAGCTTTCTTT. This translates into CASSPPGGEAAFF.

To note about this clone: Relative to the germline gene, one junction end is altered; a read error may explain this. The gene calls are TRBV7-2 and TRBJ2-7; D is unclear. The germline V gene has CDR1 SGHTA and CDR2 FQGNSA. The CDR3 is 12 residues long. CDR3 sequence reads: CASSIARDEQYF. The CDR3 nucleotides are TGTGCCAGCAGCATAGCCCGGGACGAGCAGTACTTC.

The chain uses TRBV27 and TRBJ1-2; 7 positions agree with TRBD1. V shed 2 bases, J shed 2 bases, and the junction held 2 bases outside the gene matches. This CDR3 contains 14 residues. The germline CDR1 and CDR2 sequences are MNHEY and SMNVEV (reference sequence). The CDR3 loop reads CASSLQGQNYGYTF. The CDR3 DNA sequence: TGTGCCAGCAGTTTACAGGGACAGAACTATGGCTACACCTTC.

The V call is TRBV13, the J call TRBJ1-3; maybe TRBD1 (6 bases). There are 14 residues in the CDR3. Between the trimmed V and J ends, which lost 4 bases and 7 bases, there was a span of 14 bases. Germline V gives CDR1 PRHDT, CDR2 FYEKMQ (reference sequence). The CDR3 nucleotides are TGTGCCAGCAGCTCCACAGGGTACCTGAACACCATATATTTT. Amino acid sequence: CASSSTGYLNTIYF.

The chain links TRBV27 to TRBJ2-5; D ambiguous. The CDR3 runs 13 residues. With 6 bases removed from V and 2 bases from J, the gap between germline ends came to 10 bases. Germline CDR1 is MNHEY and CDR2 is SMNVEV (reference sequence). The CDR3 sequence is CASSSTNQETQYF. For the CDR3, the DNA is TGTGCCAGCAGCTCGACAAATCAAGAGACCCAGTACTTC.

The chain is built from TRBV9 and TRBJ2-3; TRBD1 aligns across 7 bases. The CDR3 is 16 amino acids. Germline V gene sequence: CDR1 SGDLS, CDR2 YYNGEE. Trimming at V came to 3 bases and at J to 1 base, leaving 8 bases not matched to a gene. The CDR3 sequence is CASSGARGIGTDTQYF. The CDR3 DNA sequence: TGTGCCAGCAGCGGGGCCAGGGGGATTGGCACAGATACGCAGTATTTT.

V gene TRBV4-1 combines with J gene TRBJ2-2; D may be TRBD2 (6 bases). V lost 0 bases to trimming and J lost 5 bases, with 10 bases between them. This CDR3 has 15 amino acids. The V gene's germline CDR1 is MGHRA and CDR2 YSYEKL. CDR3 residues: CASSQETAGTGELFF. In DNA, the CDR3 is TGCGCCAGCAGCCAAGAGACGGCGGGAACCGGGGAGCTGTTTTTT.

The rearrangement joins TRBV6-1 to TRBJ1-2; tentative D call: TRBD1 (6 bases). V lost 5 bases to trimming and J lost 6 bases, with 19 bases between them. In germline, CDR1 is MNHNS, CDR2 SASEGT. The CDR3 is 15 amino acids. CDR3 in amino acids: CASSRTGPGRDGYTF. The CDR3 DNA is TGTGCCAGCAGTCGAACAGGGCCGGGAAGAGATGGCTACACCTTC.

This clone was detected only a few times. V and J are TRBV2 and TRBJ1-1; 9 nucleotides match TRBD1. Germline V lookup: CDR1 SNHLY, CDR2 FYNNEI. The junction had 5 bases not matched to a gene; V was cut back by 6 bases and J by 0 bases. This CDR3 comprises 15 residues. CDR3 coding DNA: TGTGCCAGCAGGGTGGACAGGGGCATGAACACTGAAGCTTTCTTT. Its protein product is CASRVDRGMNTEAFF.

The chain combines TRBV6-6 with TRBJ2-2, with TRBD1 matching over 8 bases. Per germline, CDR1 MNHNY and CDR2 SVGAGI (reference sequence). J was trimmed by 6 bases and V by 6 bases; bases with no gene match: 6. The CDR3 is 14 residues long. CDR3 region: CASRSDRVSGELFF. In DNA, the CDR3 is TGTGCCAGCAGATCGGACAGGGTTTCCGGGGAGCTGTTTTTT.

The chain is built from TRBV11-2 and TRBJ2-7; 10 nucleotides match TRBD1. CDR1 and CDR2 from the germline V gene are SGHAT and FQNNGV. J gave up 6 bases and V 5 bases, and 7 bases lay outside the gene matches. The CDR3 loop spans 14 amino acids. The CDR3: CASSRDRGTGEQYF. CDR3 bases: TGTGCCAGCAGCCGGGACAGGGGAACGGGCGAGCAGTACTTC.

V gene TRBV18 combines with J gene TRBJ2-1; possibly TRBD1 for D (6 bases). The germline CDR1 and CDR2 sequences are KGHSH and LQKENI. V was pared by 5 bases and J by 0 bases, with 20 bases between. CDR3 length: 18 amino acids. The CDR3 loop reads CASSTNTRGLSSYNEQFF. The CDR3, as DNA: TGTGCCAGCTCAACCAACACCAGGGGTCTCAGCTCCTACAATGAGCAGTTCTTC.

The chain joins TRBV6-1 to TRBJ2-7; 9 bases map to TRBD2. Germline trimming cut 1 base from V and 5 bases from J; bases unmatched to any gene: 6. The CDR3 consists of 15 residues. The V gene's germline CDR1 is MNHNS and CDR2 SASEGT. The CDR3: CASSEERLAGNEQYF. In DNA, the CDR3 is TGTGCCAGCAGTGAAGAAAGGCTAGCGGGGAACGAGCAGTACTTC.

The CDR3 region has the DNA TGTGCCAGTAGTATAGAAAACAGGGGAACTGGCTACACCTTC. The encoded protein is CASSIENRGTGYTF. The chain combines TRBV19 with TRBJ1-2, with 7 nucleotides matching TRBD1. There are 14 residues in the CDR3. The trim removed 0 bases at V and 7 bases at J, leaving 5 bases unmatched. Germline CDR1 and CDR2: LNHDA and SQIVND (reference sequence). Full variable domain (rest looked up from reference TRBV19 and TRBJ1-2): DGGITQSPKYLFRKEGQNVTLSCEQNLNHDAMYWYRQDPGQGLRLIYYSQIVNDFQKGDIAEGYSVSREKKESFPLTVTSAQKNPTAFYLCASSIENRGTGYTFGSGTRLTVV.

The CDR3 protein is CATKTGAAGDQPQHF. The CDR3 nucleotides read TGTGCCACCAAGACAGGGGCCGCGGGAGATCAGCCCCAGCATTTT. The chain couples TRBV15 to TRBJ1-5; 8 positions agree with TRBD1. V trimming: 7 bases; J trimming: 5 bases; junction bases outside the gene matches: 10. Looked up from germline, CDR1 is LNHNV and CDR2 is YYDKDF (reference sequence). This CDR3 comprises 15 residues.

This chain links TRBV9 with TRBJ1-2, with TRBD1 matching 7 bases. The CDR3 sequence is 15 residues long. V lost 4 bases to trimming and J lost 4 bases; unmatched junction nucleotides: 10. Germline V CDR1 and CDR2: SGDLS, YYNGEE. CDR3 in amino acids: CASSPRTGDFYGYTF. The DNA for the CDR3 is TGTGCCAGCAGCCCGAGGACAGGCGACTTCTATGGCTACACCTTC.

The chain uses TRBV6-5 and TRBJ1-1; weak D call: TRBD1 (5 bases). The germline V gene has CDR1 MNHEY and CDR2 SVGAGI. The CDR3 consists of 13 residues. Trimming cost V 4 bases and J 1 base, with 7 bases left between them. This CDR3 reads CASSLQENTEAFF. The DNA of the CDR3 is TGTGCCAGCAGTTTACAGGAGAACACTGAAGCTTTCTTT.

The chain links TRBV5-1 to TRBJ2-7, with D perhaps TRBD1 (8 bases). Trimming took off 4 bases at V and 5 bases at J, with 16 bases between the two ends. CDR1 and CDR2 from the germline V gene are SGHRS and YFSETQ. This CDR3 spans 14 amino acids. The chain's CDR3 is CASSLGQGGNEQYF. In nucleotides, the CDR3 is TGCGCCAGCAGCCTCGGACAGGGAGGGAACGAGCAGTACTTC. The entire variable domain, with the rest obtained from reference TRBV5-1 and TRBJ2-7, is as follows: KAGVTQTPRYLIKTRGQQVTLSCSPISGHRSVSWYQQTPGQGLQFLFEYFSETQRNKGNFPGRFSGRQFSNSRSEMNVSTLELGDSALYLCASSLGQGGNEQYFGPGTRLTVT.

This clone was seen once. CDR3: CASSSTGGFEETQYF. CDR3 DNA sequence: TGTGCCAGCAGCTCTACGGGCGGGTTCGAGGAGACCCAGTACTTC. The V call is TRBV7-3, the J call TRBJ2-5; possible D gene TRBD2, 5 bases. V lost 4 bases to trimming and J lost 5 bases, with 17 bases between them. Germline-derived CDR1 and CDR2 are SGHTA and FQGTGA. CDR3 length equals 15 residues.

The chain recombines TRBV19 with TRBJ1-1; 10 nucleotides agree with TRBD1. CDR1 and CDR2 (germline): LNHDA, SQIVND (reference sequence). The CDR3 covers 17 residues. The J segment lost 0 bases and the V segment lost 3 bases, leaving 7 bases of the junction unmatched. CDR3 nucleotide sequence: TGTGCCAGTAGTATCCCAGACAGGGGGCAGGTGAACACTGAAGCTTTCTTT. Translated, it gives CASSIPDRGQVNTEAFF. The whole variable domain, filled in from reference TRBV19 and TRBJ1-1, reads DGGITQSPKYLFRKEGQNVTLSCEQNLNHDAMYWYRQDPGQGLRLIYYSQIVNDFQKGDIAEGYSVSREKKESFPLTVTSAQKNPTAFYLCASSIPDRGQVNTEAFFGQGTRLTVV.

The chain is built from TRBV7-6 and TRBJ1-2; D might be TRBD1 (6 bases). V lost 5 bases and J lost 4, with 11 bases in between. The CDR3 consists of 13 residues. Germline V gene data show CDR1 as SGHVS and CDR2 as FNYEAQ. In DNA, the CDR3 is TGTGCCAGCAGCCGGGGACAAACCTATGGCTACACCTTC. Protein: CASSRGQTYGYTF.

The chain uses TRBV9 and TRBJ2-3; 7 bases fit TRBD1. V trimming: 3 bases; J trimming: 0 bases; junction bases outside the gene matches: 4. The germline CDR1 and CDR2 sequences are SGDLS and YYNGEE. This CDR3 has 15 amino acids. The DNA for the CDR3 is TGTGCCAGCAGCGCCAAGACAGGGAGCACAGATACGCAGTATTTT. Its translation: CASSAKTGSTDTQYF.

The rearrangement joins TRBV4-2 to TRBJ1-1; 9 bases are shared with TRBD1. The CDR3 totals 20 residues. The ends lost 1 base at V and 0 bases at J; junction bases unmatched: 15. Germline-derived CDR1 and CDR2 are LGHNA and YNFKEQ. CDR3 protein: CASSQAARWTGASLNTEAFF. CDR3 nucleotide sequence: TGTGCCAGCAGCCAAGCGGCCCGGTGGACAGGGGCTTCCTTGAACACTGAAGCTTTCTTT.